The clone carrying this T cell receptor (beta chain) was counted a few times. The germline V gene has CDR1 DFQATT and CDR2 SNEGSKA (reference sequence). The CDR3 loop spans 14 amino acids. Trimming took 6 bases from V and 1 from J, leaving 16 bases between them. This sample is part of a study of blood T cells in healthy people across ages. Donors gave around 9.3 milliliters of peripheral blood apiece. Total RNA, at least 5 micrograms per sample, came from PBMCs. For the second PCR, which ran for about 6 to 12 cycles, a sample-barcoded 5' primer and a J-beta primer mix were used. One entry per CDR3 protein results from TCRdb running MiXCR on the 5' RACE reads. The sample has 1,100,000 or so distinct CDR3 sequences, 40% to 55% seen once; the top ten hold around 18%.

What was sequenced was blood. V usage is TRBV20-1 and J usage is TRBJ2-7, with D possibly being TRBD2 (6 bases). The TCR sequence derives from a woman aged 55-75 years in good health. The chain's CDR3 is CSALRRGRSYEQYF. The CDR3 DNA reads TGCAGTGCCCTCCGTCGAGGGAGGTCCTACGAGCAGTACTTC.